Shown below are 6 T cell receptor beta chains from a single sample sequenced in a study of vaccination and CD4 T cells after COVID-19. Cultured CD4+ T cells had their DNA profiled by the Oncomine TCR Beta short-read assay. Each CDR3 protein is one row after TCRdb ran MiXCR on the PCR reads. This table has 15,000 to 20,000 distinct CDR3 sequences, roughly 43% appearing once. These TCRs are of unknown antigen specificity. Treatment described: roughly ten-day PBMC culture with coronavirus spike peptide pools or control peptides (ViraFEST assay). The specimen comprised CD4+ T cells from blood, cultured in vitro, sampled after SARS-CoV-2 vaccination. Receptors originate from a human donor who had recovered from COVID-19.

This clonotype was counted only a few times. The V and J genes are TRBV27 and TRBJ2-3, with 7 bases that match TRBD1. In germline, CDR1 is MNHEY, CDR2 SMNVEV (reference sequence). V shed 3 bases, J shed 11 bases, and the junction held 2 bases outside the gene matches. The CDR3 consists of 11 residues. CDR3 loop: CASSFGQEQYF. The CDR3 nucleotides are TGTGCCAGCAGTTTTGGACAGGAGCAGTATTTT.

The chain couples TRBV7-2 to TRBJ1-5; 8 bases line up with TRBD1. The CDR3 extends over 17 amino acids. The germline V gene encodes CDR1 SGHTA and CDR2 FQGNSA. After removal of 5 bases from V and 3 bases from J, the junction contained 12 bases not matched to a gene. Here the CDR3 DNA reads TGTGCCAGCAGCGTTGCGACCGGGACAGGAATCAATCAGCCCCAGCATTTT. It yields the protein CASSVATGTGINQPQHF.

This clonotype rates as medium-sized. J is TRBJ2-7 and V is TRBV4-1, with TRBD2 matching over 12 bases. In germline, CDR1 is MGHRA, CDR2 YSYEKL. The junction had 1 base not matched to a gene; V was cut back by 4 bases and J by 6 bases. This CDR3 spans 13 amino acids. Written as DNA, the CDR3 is TGCGCCAGCAGCCCGGGACTAGCGGGCGAGCAGTACTTC. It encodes CASSPGLAGEQYF.

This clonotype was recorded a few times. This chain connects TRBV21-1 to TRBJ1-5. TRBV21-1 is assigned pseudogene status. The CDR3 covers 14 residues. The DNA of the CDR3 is TGTGCCAGCAGCAAATGGCACGCCAATCAGCCCCAGCATTTT. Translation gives CASSKWHANQPQHF.

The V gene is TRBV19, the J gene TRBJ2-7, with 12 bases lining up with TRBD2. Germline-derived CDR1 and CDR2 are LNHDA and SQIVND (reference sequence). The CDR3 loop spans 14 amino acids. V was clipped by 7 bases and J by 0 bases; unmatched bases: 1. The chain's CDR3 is CASKTSGSSYEQYF. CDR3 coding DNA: TGTGCCAGTAAGACTAGCGGGAGCTCCTACGAGCAGTACTTC.

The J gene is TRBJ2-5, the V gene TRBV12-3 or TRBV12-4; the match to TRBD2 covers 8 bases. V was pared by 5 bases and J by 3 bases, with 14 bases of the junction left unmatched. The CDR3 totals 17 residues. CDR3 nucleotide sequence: TGTGCCAGCAGTGAAGCCAGACAGCGGGAGTGGGAAGAGACCCAGTACTTC. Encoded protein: CASSEARQREWEETQYF.